These 21 T cell receptor beta chains were sequenced from one sample in a study of identical twins (dated by TCRdb to about 2016). The receptor library was made with 5' RACE. For sequencing, an Illumina HiSeq 2000 was employed. TCRdb redid the processing of the public reads, applying fastp at Q25 and MiXCR, and retained in-frame beta chains. Under each unique CDR3 protein, matching rows form one entry showing the most common genes and DNA. The sample data list around 450,000 distinct CDR3 sequences, and approximately 14% of these were observed just once. The ten largest clones add up to about 0.54% of the sample. These data also featured in a second study, about yellow fever vaccine responses in identical twins.

The sequencing input was CD4+ T cells sorted from blood. The receptor set was obtained from a woman in her late teens or twenties in good health.

The sample holds a few counts of this clonotype. The chain recombines TRBV6-2 or TRBV6-3 with TRBJ2-7; 12 positions agree with TRBD1. This CDR3 has 15 amino acids. V dropped 6 bases and J dropped 4; count of bases not matched to a gene: 7. CDR1 and CDR2 from the germline V gene are MNHEY and SVGEGT. The CDR3 DNA is TGTGCCAGCAGAACCGGGACAGGGGGCACTTACGAGCAGTACTTC. Translation: CASRTGTGGTYEQYF.

This sequence joins TRBV28 and TRBJ2-2; tentatively, D is TRBD2 (6 bases). The CDR3 length is 13 residues. Germline V gene data show CDR1 as MDHEN and CDR2 as SYDVKM. The V end lost 5 bases, the J end lost 6 bases, and 10 bases lay between the germline ends. In DNA, the CDR3 is TGTGCCAGCAGTACCCGACTAGCCGGGGAGCTGTTTTTT. This gives the protein CASSTRLAGELFF.

The rearrangement joins TRBV27 to TRBJ2-7; possible D gene TRBD2, 6 bases. Trimming shortened V by 6 bases and J by 5 bases, and 17 bases separated the two germline ends. Germline V gene lookup returns CDR1 MNHEY and CDR2 SMNVEV (reference sequence). The CDR3 sequence is 14 residues long. The CDR3 is CASRKLEGTHEQYF. The CDR3, as DNA: TGTGCCAGCAGAAAGTTGGAGGGAACCCACGAGCAGTACTTC.

The chain employs TRBV30 and TRBJ2-5; D uncertain. This CDR3 is 12 amino acids long. V was cut by 4 bases and J by 0 bases, with 6 bases left in between. Germline V gene data show CDR1 as GTSNPN and CDR2 as SVGIG (reference sequence). The CDR3 loop reads CAWTKNQETQYF. The DNA of the CDR3 is TGTGCCTGGACGAAGAACCAAGAGACCCAGTACTTC. The variable domain in full, with the rest retrieved from reference TRBV30 and TRBJ2-5, is SQTIHQWPATLVQPVGSPLSLECTVEGTSNPNLYWYRQAAGRGLQLLFYSVGIGQISSEVPQNLSASRPQDRQFILSSKKLLLSDSGFYLCAWTKNQETQYFGPGTRLLVL.

This clonotype was picked up a small number of times. The chain couples TRBV5-6 to TRBJ2-2; possible D gene TRBD2, 5 bases. V lost 4 bases and J 4 bases, leaving 11 bases between the germline ends. CDR1 is SGHDT, CDR2 YYEEEE, per germline. The CDR3 runs 14 residues. CDR3: CASSQPGTTGELFF. The CDR3, as DNA: TGTGCCAGCAGCCAGCCGGGAACCACCGGGGAGCTGTTTTTT.

The genes are TRBV5-1 and TRBJ1-1; D gene ambiguous. The CDR3 runs 14 residues. Trimming removed 3 bases from V and 1 base from J, with 10 bases in between. Germline CDR1 is SGHRS and CDR2 is YFSETQ. This chain's CDR3 is CASSSTTKNTEAFF. DNA of the CDR3: TGCGCCAGCAGCTCAACGACCAAGAACACTGAAGCTTTCTTT.

This clonotype was seen only a few times. The V gene is TRBV4-3, the J gene TRBJ2-1, with a weak D call TRBD2 (5 bases). CDR3 length: 17 residues. CDR1 and CDR2 (germline): LGHNA, YSLEER. V lost 1 base and J lost 0, with 13 bases in between. Here the CDR3 reads CASSQGAAALSYNEQFF. The DNA of the CDR3 is TGCGCCAGCAGCCAAGGAGCGGCGGCCCTCTCCTACAATGAGCAGTTCTTC.

This clonotype was seen more than once but under ten times. The V call is TRBV7-3, the J call TRBJ1-1, with D perhaps TRBD1 (5 bases). V lost 7 bases and J lost 0, with 12 bases in between. CDR1 is SGHTA and CDR2 is FQGTGA in the germline V gene. The CDR3 covers 14 residues. The DNA for the CDR3 is TGTGCCAGCAACGACAAGGGGCTGAACACTGAAGCTTTCTTT. Translation: CASNDKGLNTEAFF.

The J gene is TRBJ2-2, the V gene TRBV29-1, with D unclear. Germline CDR1 reads SQVTM; CDR2 reads ANQGSEA. The CDR3 is made up of 14 amino acids. V was trimmed by 6 bases and J by 5 bases, leaving 16 bases between them. The CDR3 DNA sequence: TGCAGCGTGAAGAGTGGGTTAGAGACCGGGGAGCTGTTTTTT. Its translation is CSVKSGLETGELFF.

This clonotype was found a few times. The chain is built from TRBV7-2 and TRBJ2-7; D unresolved. V was shortened by 1 base and J by 0 bases, with 10 bases between the two germline ends. Germline-derived CDR1 and CDR2 are SGHTA and FQGNSA. This CDR3 comprises 15 residues. In DNA form, the CDR3 reads TGTGCCAGCAGCTTAGTGAGCCAAGGCTCCTACGAGCAGTACTTC. This sequence encodes CASSLVSQGSYEQYF.

This clonotype was seen a handful of times. The J gene is TRBJ2-2, the V gene TRBV6-2 or TRBV6-3; tentative D call: TRBD1 (6 bases). The CDR3 is 14 residues long. V lost 7 bases, J lost 4 bases, and 13 bases lay in between. Germline values: CDR1 MNHEY, CDR2 SVGEGT. CDR3 protein: CASKTDRTTGELFF. CDR3 nucleotides: TGTGCCAGCAAAACGGACAGAACCACCGGGGAGCTGTTTTTT.

This clonotype was observed a few times. The chain recombines TRBV7-9 with TRBJ1-1; D is perhaps TRBD1 (6 bases). The CDR3 totals 15 residues. CDR1 and CDR2 from the germline V gene are SEHNR and FQNEAQ (reference sequence). V lost 5 bases to trimming and J lost 1 base, with 14 bases between them. The CDR3 loop is CASSASQGWNTEAFF. As DNA, the CDR3 is TGTGCCAGCAGCGCCTCACAGGGATGGAACACTGAAGCTTTCTTT.

This chain links TRBV7-3 with TRBJ2-2; D is unclear. The germline V gene has CDR1 SGHTA and CDR2 FQGTGA. V gave up 5 bases and J gave up 0 bases, with 13 bases separating them. The CDR3 covers 16 residues. CDR3 region: CASSVASPPNTGELFF. The CDR3 DNA is TGTGCCAGCAGCGTTGCGAGTCCCCCGAACACCGGGGAGCTGTTTTTT.

The table lists this clonotype with many counts. In DNA form, the CDR3 reads TGTGCCAGCAGTGTTAAGACACCTGGGGGAAGGTCCTATAATTCACCCCTCCACTTT. It yields the protein CASSVKTPGGRSYNSPLHF. J is TRBJ1-6 and V is TRBV25-1; weak D call: TRBD1 (5 bases). Trimming took off 4 bases at V and 1 base at J, with 20 bases between the two ends. CDR1 MGHDK and CDR2 SYGVNS come from the germline V gene. The CDR3 has 19 residues.

In its sample, this clonotype was seen a few times. This chain uses TRBV29-1 with TRBJ1-1; D ambiguous. This CDR3 contains 17 residues. Trimming stripped 2 bases from V and 8 bases from J, with 27 bases between. CDR1 is SQVTM and CDR2 is ANQGSEA in the germline V gene. The CDR3 loop is CSVESSGSRFYPLEAFF. The CDR3 nucleotides read TGCAGCGTTGAATCTTCCGGCTCCAGATTTTACCCCTTAGAAGCTTTCTTT.

In its sample, this clonotype was seen many times. This chain connects TRBV29-1 to TRBJ1-1; D call uncertain. Trimming took 6 bases from V and 1 from J, leaving 9 bases between them. This CDR3 region has 12 residues. Germline loops: CDR1 SQVTM, CDR2 ANQGSEA. The CDR3 bases are TGCAGCGTCTTTACCCGGAACACTGAAGCTTTCTTT. Translated, it gives CSVFTRNTEAFF.

The chain recombines TRBV12-3 or TRBV12-4 with TRBJ1-1; 7 bases match TRBD1. With V trimmed by 5 bases and J by 4 bases, 4 bases remained unmatched. The CDR3 length is 13 residues. The CDR3 region has the DNA TGTGCCAGCAGTCAGGGGGGTGGCACTGAAGCTTTCTTT. This encodes CASSQGGGTEAFF.

This chain connects TRBV6-2 or TRBV6-3 to TRBJ2-7; D possibly matches TRBD1 or TRBD2 (5 bases each). The germline V and J ends were trimmed by 1 base and 7 bases, with 17 bases remaining between them. Germline assignment: CDR1 MNHEY and CDR2 SVGEGT. The CDR3 has 15 amino acids. CDR3 in DNA: TGTGCCAGCAGTTACTTGGGACCGATCCCGGGGGAGCAGTACTTC. Amino acid sequence: CASSYLGPIPGEQYF.

The chain carries TRBV20-1 and TRBJ1-5; 9 bases map to TRBD1. The CDR3 length is 14 residues. The germline CDR1 and CDR2 sequences are DFQATT and SNEGSKA (reference sequence). Trimming at V came to 4 bases and at J to 7 bases, leaving 8 bases not matched to a gene. DNA of the CDR3: TGCAGTGCTACGCTGGACAGGGGAGGACAGCCCCAGCATTTT. As protein: CSATLDRGGQPQHF.

CDR3 nucleotide sequence: TGTGCCAGCAGCCTTGACACGTTCAATCAGCCCCAGCATTTT. This gives the protein CASSLDTFNQPQHF. This chain joins TRBV28 and TRBJ1-5; D is ambiguous. Deletions cut 6 bases from V and 3 bases from J, with 12 bases between. The CDR3 loop spans 14 amino acids. The germline V gene has CDR1 MDHEN and CDR2 SYDVKM.

This clonotype was observed a handful of times. The gene calls are TRBV7-2 and TRBJ2-4; D unclear. Germline assignment: CDR1 SGHTA and CDR2 FQGNSA. V was shortened by 1 base and J by 1 base, with 11 bases between the two germline ends. There are 16 residues in the CDR3. The CDR3 loop is CASSLVARGAKNIQYF. For the CDR3, the DNA is TGTGCCAGCAGCTTAGTCGCCCGCGGCGCCAAAAACATTCAGTACTTC.